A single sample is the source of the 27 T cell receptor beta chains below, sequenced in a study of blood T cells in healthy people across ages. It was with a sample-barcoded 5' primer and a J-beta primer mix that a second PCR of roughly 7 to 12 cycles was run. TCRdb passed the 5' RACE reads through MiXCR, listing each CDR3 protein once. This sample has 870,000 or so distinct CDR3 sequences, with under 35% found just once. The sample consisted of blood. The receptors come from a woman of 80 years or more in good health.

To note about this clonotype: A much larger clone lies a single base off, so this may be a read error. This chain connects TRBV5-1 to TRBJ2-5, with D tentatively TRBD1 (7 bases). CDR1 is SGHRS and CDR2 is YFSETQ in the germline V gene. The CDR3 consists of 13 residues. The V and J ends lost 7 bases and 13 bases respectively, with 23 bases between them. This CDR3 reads CASGTTGTRTTYF. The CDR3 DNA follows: TGCGCCAGCGGCACGACAGGGACAAGGACTACGTACTTC.

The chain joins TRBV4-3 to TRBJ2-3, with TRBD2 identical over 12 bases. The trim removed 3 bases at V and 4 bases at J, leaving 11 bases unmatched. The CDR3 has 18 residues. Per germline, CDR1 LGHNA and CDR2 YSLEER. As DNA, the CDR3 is TGCGCCAGCAGCCAGCAAACACTAGCGGGGGGCGTGGCAGATACGCAGTATTTT. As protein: CASSQQTLAGGVADTQYF.

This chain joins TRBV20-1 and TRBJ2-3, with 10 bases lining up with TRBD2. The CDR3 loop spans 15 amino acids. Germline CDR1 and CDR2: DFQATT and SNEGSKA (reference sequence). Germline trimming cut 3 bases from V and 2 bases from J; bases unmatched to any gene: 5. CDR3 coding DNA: TGCAGTGCTAGTCCAGCGGGGGGGTACACAGATACGCAGTATTTT. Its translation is CSASPAGGYTDTQYF.

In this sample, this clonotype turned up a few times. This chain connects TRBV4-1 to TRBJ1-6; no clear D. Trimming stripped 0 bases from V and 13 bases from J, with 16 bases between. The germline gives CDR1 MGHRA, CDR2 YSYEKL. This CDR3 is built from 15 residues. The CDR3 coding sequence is TGCGCCAGCAGCCAAGAGGGTTATCGAGGGATCCCCCTCCACTTT. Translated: CASSQEGYRGIPLHF.

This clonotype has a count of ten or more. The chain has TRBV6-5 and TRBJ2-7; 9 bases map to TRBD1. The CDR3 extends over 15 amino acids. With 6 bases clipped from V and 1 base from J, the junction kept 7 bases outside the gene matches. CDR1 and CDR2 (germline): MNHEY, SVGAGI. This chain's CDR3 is CASRKTGGRSYEQYF. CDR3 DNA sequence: TGTGCCAGCAGAAAGACAGGGGGGAGGTCCTACGAGCAGTACTTC.

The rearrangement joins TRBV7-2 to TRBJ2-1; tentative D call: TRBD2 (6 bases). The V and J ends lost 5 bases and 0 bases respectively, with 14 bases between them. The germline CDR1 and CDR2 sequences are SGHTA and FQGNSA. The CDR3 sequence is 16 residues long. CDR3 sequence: CASSPSDGSSYNEQFF. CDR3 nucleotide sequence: TGTGCCAGCAGCCCCTCGGACGGGAGCTCCTACAATGAGCAGTTCTTC.

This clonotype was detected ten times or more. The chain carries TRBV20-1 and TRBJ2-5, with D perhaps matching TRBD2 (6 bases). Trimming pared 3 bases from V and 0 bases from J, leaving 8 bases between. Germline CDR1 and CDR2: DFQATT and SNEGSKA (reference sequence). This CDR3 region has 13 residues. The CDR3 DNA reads TGCAGTGCTAGGCGGGACTACCAAGAGACCCAGTACTTC. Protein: CSARRDYQETQYF.

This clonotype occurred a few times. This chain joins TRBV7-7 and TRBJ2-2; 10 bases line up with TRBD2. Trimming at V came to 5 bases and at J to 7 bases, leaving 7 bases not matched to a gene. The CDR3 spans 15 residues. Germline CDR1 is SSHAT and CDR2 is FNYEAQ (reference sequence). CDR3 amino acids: CASSATSGDIGELFF. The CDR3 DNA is TGTGCCAGCAGCGCAACTAGCGGGGACATCGGGGAGCTGTTTTTT.

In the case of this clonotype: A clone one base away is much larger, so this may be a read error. In DNA, the CDR3 is TGCACCAGCAGCCAAGATGGGGTAGCGGGGGTTCAAGAGACCCAGTACTTC. The encoded protein is CTSSQDGVAGVQETQYF. The J gene is TRBJ2-5, the V gene TRBV4-1; 9 nucleotides match TRBD2. This CDR3 is 17 amino acids long. Germline CDR1 reads MGHRA; CDR2 reads YSYEKL.

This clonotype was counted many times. CDR3 loop: CASSLAGPPGPYEQYF. The CDR3 coding sequence is TGCGCCAGCAGCTTGGCCGGCCCTCCAGGCCCTTACGAGCAGTACTTC. The chain recombines TRBV5-1 with TRBJ2-7; D ambiguous. The germline gives CDR1 SGHRS, CDR2 YFSETQ. The CDR3 is 16 amino acids. Deletions cut 0 bases from V and 4 bases from J, with 17 bases between.

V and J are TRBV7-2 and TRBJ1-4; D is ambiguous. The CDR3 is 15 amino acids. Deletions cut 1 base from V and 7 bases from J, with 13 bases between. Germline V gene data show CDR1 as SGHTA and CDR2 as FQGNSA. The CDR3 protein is CASSLGRDRGEKLFF. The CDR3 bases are TGTGCCAGCAGCTTAGGACGCGACCGGGGTGAAAAACTGTTTTTT.

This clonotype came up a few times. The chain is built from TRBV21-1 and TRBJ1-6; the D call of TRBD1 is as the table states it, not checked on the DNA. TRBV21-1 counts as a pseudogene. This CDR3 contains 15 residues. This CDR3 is CASSILGTVRPPLHF. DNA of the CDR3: TGTGCCAGCAGCATCCTAGGGACAGTGAGGCCACCCCTCCACTTT.

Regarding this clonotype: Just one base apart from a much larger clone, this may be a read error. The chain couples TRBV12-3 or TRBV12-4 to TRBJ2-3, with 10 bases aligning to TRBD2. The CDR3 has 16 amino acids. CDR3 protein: CASKSSGGRSTDAQYF. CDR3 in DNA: TGTGCCAGCAAAAGTAGCGGGGGGCGTAGCACAGATGCGCAGTATTTT.

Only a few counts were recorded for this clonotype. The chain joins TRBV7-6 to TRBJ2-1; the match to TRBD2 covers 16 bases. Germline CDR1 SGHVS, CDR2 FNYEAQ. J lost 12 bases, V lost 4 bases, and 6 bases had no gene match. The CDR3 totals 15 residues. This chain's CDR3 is CASSSGLAGGGSQFF. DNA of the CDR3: TGTGCCAGCAGCTCGGGACTAGCGGGGGGGGGTTCGCAGTTCTTC. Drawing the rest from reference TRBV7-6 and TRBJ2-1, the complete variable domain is GAGVSQSPRYKVTKRGQDVALRCDPISGHVSLYWYRQALGQGPEFLTYFNYEAQQDKSGLPNDRFSAERPEGSISTLTIQRTEQRDSAMYRCASSSGLAGGGSQFFGPGTRLTVL.

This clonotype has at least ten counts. As DNA, the CDR3 is TGTGCCATCAAGGGACAGGGTATCCCTGGGGCCAACGTCCTGACTTTC. It encodes CAIKGQGIPGANVLTF. V is TRBV10-3 and J is TRBJ2-6, with TRBD1 identical over 9 bases. The CDR3 is 16 residues long. The V and J ends lost 7 bases and 2 bases, in that order; junction bases with no gene match: 6. CDR1 and CDR2 from the germline V gene are ENHRY and SYGVKD.

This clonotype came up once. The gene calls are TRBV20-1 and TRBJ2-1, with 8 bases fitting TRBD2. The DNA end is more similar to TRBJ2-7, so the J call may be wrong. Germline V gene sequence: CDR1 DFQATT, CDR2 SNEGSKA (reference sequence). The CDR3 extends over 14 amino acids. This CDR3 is CSARDSGTTYEQYF. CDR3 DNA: TGCAGTGCTAGAGATAGCGGGACTACCTACGAGCAGTACTTC.

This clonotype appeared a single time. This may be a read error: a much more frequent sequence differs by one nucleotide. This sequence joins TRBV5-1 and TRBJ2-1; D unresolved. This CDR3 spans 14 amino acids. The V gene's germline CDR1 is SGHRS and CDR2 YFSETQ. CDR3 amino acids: CASSLSSSYNGQFF. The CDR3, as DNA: TGCGCCAGCAGCTTGTCGTCTTCCTACAATGGGCAGTTCTTC.

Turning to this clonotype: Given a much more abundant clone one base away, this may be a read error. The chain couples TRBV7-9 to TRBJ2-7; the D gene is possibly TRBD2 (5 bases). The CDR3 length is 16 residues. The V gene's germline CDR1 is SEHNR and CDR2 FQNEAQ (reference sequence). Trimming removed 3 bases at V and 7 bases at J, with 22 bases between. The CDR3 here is CASSLKPQLAHNEQYF. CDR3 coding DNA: TGTGCCAGCAGCTTGAAACCCCAGTTAGCGCACAATGAGCAGTACTTC.

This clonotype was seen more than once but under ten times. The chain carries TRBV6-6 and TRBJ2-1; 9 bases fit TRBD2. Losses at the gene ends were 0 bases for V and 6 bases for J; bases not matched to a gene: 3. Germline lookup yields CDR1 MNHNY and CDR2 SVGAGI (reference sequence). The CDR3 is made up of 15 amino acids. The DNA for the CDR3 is TGTGCCAGCAGTTACTCTAGCGGGGGCCTCAATGAGCAGTTCTTC. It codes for CASSYSSGGLNEQFF.

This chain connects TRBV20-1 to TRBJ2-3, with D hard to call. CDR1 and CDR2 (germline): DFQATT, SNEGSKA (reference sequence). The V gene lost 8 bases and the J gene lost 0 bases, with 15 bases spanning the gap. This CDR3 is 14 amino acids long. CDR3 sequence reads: CSPQGSLSTDTQYF. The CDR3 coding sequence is TGCAGTCCACAAGGCAGTCTGAGCACAGATACGCAGTATTTT.

The CDR3 region has the DNA TGTGCCAGCAGCTTAGGATCCCTGGTATCCCACAATGAGCAGTTCTTC. Protein: CASSLGSLVSHNEQFF. V is TRBV7-6 and J is TRBJ2-1, with D unresolved. The CDR3 loop spans 16 amino acids. V shed 1 base and J shed 5 bases, with 15 bases lying between them. The germline gives CDR1 SGHVS, CDR2 FNYEAQ.

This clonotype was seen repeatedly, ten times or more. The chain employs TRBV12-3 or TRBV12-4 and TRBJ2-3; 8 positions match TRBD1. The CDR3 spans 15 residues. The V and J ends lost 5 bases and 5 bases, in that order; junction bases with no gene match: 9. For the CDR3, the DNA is TGTGCCAGCAGTGCACGGACAGGGCAAAAAGATACGCAGTATTTT. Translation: CASSARTGQKDTQYF.

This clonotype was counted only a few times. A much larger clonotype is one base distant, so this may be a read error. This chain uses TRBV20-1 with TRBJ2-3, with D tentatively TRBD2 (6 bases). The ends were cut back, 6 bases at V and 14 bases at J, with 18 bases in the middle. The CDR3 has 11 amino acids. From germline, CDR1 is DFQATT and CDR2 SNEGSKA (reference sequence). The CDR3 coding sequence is TGCAGTGCGCAGACCGAGGAGGGTTGGTATTTT. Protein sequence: CSAQTEEGWYF.

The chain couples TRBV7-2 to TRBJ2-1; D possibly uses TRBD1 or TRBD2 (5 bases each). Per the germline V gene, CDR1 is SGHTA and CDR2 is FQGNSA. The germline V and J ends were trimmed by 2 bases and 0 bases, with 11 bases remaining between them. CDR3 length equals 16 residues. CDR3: CASSLQEGNSYNEQFF. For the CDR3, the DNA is TGTGCCAGCAGCTTACAAGAGGGGAACTCCTACAATGAGCAGTTCTTC.

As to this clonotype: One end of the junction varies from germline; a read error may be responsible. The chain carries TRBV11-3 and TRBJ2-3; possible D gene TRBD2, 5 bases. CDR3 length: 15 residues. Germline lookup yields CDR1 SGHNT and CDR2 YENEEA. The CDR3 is CASSLEVGNTDTQYF. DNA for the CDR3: TGTGCCAGCAGCCTAGAGGTCGGGAACACAGATACGCAGTATTTT.

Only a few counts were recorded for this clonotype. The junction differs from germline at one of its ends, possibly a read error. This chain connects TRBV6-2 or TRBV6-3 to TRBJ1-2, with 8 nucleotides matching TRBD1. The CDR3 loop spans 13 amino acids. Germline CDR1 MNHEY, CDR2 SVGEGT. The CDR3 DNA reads TGTGCCAGCAGCTCGGACAGGGTATCTGGCTGCACCTTC. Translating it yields CASSSDRVSGCTF.

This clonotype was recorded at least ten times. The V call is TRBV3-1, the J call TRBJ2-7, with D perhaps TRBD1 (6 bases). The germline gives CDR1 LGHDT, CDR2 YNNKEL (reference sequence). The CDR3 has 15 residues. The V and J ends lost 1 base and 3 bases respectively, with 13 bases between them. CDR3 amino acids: CASSQGGTSFYEQYF. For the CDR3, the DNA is TGTGCCAGCAGCCAAGGTGGGACAAGCTTCTACGAGCAGTACTTC.